Below, 26 T cell receptor beta chains from the same sample are listed, as sequenced in a study of Tregs in tolerant kidney transplant recipients. Their recognized antigens are unknown. After approximately 6 days with irradiated graft donor PBMCs, CFSE-labeled recipient PBMCs were FACS-sorted. Assay: immunoSEQ multiplex PCR; the TCRdb copy retains only in-frame clones and omits some. This table holds under 2,000 clones. The sequenced sample was CD4+ T cells from blood cultured with allogeneic cells, obtained before the transplant. These receptors were collected from a human patient who received a combined kidney and bone marrow transplant.

The CDR3 bases that were read are TGCAGTGCTAGTGCCGGGACTACCAAGATGGAGACC. This sequence encodes CSASAGTTKMET. The CDR3 in full is CSASAGTTKMETQYF. The genes are TRBV20-1 and TRBJ2-5, with TRBD2 matching over 7 bases. The read halts 3 residues ahead of the CDR3 end, with the missing end drawn from the germline J gene. The CDR3 consists of 15 residues. V dropped 3 bases and J dropped 5; count of bases not matched to a gene: 12. Per the germline V gene, CDR1 is DFQATT and CDR2 is SNEGSKA (reference sequence).

A remark on this clone: From the germline J gene comes the end of the CDR3, since the read stops 3 residues before it. The chain recombines TRBV5-6 with TRBJ1-2, with TRBD1 as a possible D gene (5 bases). Between the trimmed V and J ends, which lost 0 bases and 3 bases, there was a span of 9 bases. Germline assignment: CDR1 SGHDT and CDR2 YYEEEE. The CDR3 runs 14 residues. CDR3 protein: CASSLAGTDYGYTF. The DNA read from the CDR3 is TGTGCCAGCAGCTTGGCAGGGACTGACTATGGC. The full variable domain, its missing parts supplied by reference TRBV5-6 and TRBJ1-2, is DAGVTQSPTHLIKTRGQQVTLRCSPKSGHDTVSWYQQALGQGPQFIFQYYEEEERQRGNFPDRFSGHQFPNYSSELNVNALLLGDSALYLCASSLAGTDYGYTFGSGTRLTVV.

Points on this clone: Read data end 3 residues before the CDR3 end; the end is taken from the germline J gene. The chain carries TRBV19 and TRBJ1-2; D is undetermined. The germline CDR1 and CDR2 sequences are LNHDA and SQIVND (reference sequence). The CDR3 runs to 13 residues. The CDR3 spells CASSNSGRYDYTF. The CDR3 DNA, read in part, is TGTGCCAGTAGTAATAGCGGGAGGTACGAC.

Remarks on this clone: The CDR3 is cut off 3 residues early in the read; its end comes from the germline J gene. The V gene is TRBV20-1, the J gene TRBJ2-1; TRBD1 might be the D (6 bases). Trimming cost V 3 bases and J 8 bases, with 29 bases left between them. The CDR3 consists of 18 residues. CDR1 is DFQATT and CDR2 is SNEGSKA in the germline V gene (reference sequence). CDR3 sequence reads: CSASSPQAIGVKGDEQFF. The covered CDR3 bases are TGCAGTGCTAGTTCTCCTCAGGCCATCGGAGTCAAGGGGGATGAG.

According to its frequency, this clone is medium-sized (0.01 to 0.1%). The read terminates 3 residues before the CDR3 end, so the remaining end is supplied by the germline J gene. The gene calls are TRBV29-1 and TRBJ1-3; no reliable D call. Germline V lookup: CDR1 SQVTM, CDR2 ANQGSEA. Trimming left V 6 bases short and J 0 bases short, with 12 bases between. The CDR3 spans 14 residues. The CDR3: CSVDPQSSGNTIYF. CDR3 DNA, as far as it was read: TGCAGCGTCGATCCCCAGAGCTCTGGAAACACC.

Concerning this clone itself: The read ends 3 residues shy of where the CDR3 ends; the end is completed using the germline J gene. This rearrangement joins TRBV7-6 to TRBJ1-2; D may be TRBD1 (5 bases). CDR3 size: 15 residues. The germline V gene encodes CDR1 SGHVS and CDR2 FNYEAQ. The covered CDR3 bases are TGTGCCAGCAGTCGGGACTTGGGAATCACAGATACC. Its translation is CASSRDLGITDT. The entire CDR3 is CASSRDLGITDTYTF.

Note on this clone: The read ends 3 residues shy of where the CDR3 ends; the end is completed using the germline J gene. The V and J genes are TRBV7-2 and TRBJ1-2; 12 nucleotides line up with TRBD1. Germline V gives CDR1 SGHTA, CDR2 FQGNSA. This CDR3 spans 15 amino acids. The trim removed 5 bases at V and 6 bases at J, leaving 7 bases unmatched. CDR3 bases read: TGTGCCAGCAGCCCATCGGGGACAGGGGGCGATGGC. It specifies CASSPSGTGGDG. The whole CDR3 sequence is CASSPSGTGGDGYTF.

Concerning this clone: The read ends 3 residues early relative to the CDR3; the germline J gene fills the gap. The chain has TRBV20-1 and TRBJ1-2; D might be TRBD1 (5 bases). The germline V gene has CDR1 DFQATT and CDR2 SNEGSKA (reference sequence). This CDR3 has 12 residues. CDR3 amino acids: CSARRGSYDYTF. The CDR3 DNA, read in part, is TGCAGTGCTAGGAGGGGCTCCTACGAC.

Notes on this clone: Sequencing ends 3 residues short of the CDR3 end; the germline J gene provides the rest. This chain connects TRBV6-1 to TRBJ2-3; D is unclear. The CDR3 is 14 amino acids. Germline CDR1 and CDR2: MNHNS and SASEGT. CDR3 residues: CASSEGLGNQPQYF. Partial CDR3 DNA: TGTGCCAGCAGTGAAGGGTTGGGCAATCAGCCG.

This clone is identified as large (0.1 to 1%) from frequency. CDR3 DNA, as far as it was read: TGCAGTGCTAGATCGGTAAGGGGCAACGAG. As protein: CSARSVRGNE. The whole CDR3 sequence reads CSARSVRGNEQYF. The chain uses TRBV20-1 and TRBJ2-7; D perhaps matches TRBD1 (5 bases). The read terminates 3 residues ahead of where the CDR3 ends, so the germline J gene completes it. This CDR3 region has 13 residues. Trimming cost V 2 bases and J 5 bases, with 13 bases left between them. Germline CDR1 is DFQATT and CDR2 is SNEGSKA (reference sequence).

This clone is identified as medium-sized from frequency. Sequencing ends 3 residues short of the CDR3 end; the germline J gene provides the rest. This chain joins TRBV10-3 and TRBJ2-7; 9 bases fit TRBD2. The junction had 5 bases not matched to a gene; V was cut back by 3 bases and J by 2 bases. Germline values: CDR1 ENHRY, CDR2 SYGVKD. The CDR3 covers 15 residues. The CDR3 region is CAISEVRGGPYEQYF. Partial CDR3 DNA: TGTGCCATCAGTGAAGTGCGGGGGGGCCCCTACGAG.

Notes on this clone: The junction shows a germline mismatch at one end, possibly a read error. The CDR3 extends 3 residues past the end of the read, so its final part is completed from the germline J gene. Different DNA sequences within this sample yield the same CDR3. The chain carries TRBV10-3 and TRBJ1-1; a possible D gene is TRBD1 (6 bases). The CDR3 extends over 17 amino acids. Germline V lookup: CDR1 ENHRY, CDR2 SYGVKD. Incomplete CDR3 DNA: TGTGCCATCAGAGCAAACACCGGGACATCTTATAACAATGAA. Amino acids: CAIRANTGTSYNNE. The whole CDR3 is CAIRANTGTSYNNEAFF.

Concerning this clone itself: The read comes to an end 3 residues before the CDR3 does, leaving the germline J gene to fill in the end. The chain combines TRBV18 with TRBJ2-5, with 9 bases identical to TRBD2. Germline CDR1 KGHSH, CDR2 LQKENI. This CDR3 comprises 15 residues. The CDR3 DNA, read in part, is TGTGCCAGCTCCCCGGGAGCGGGAGGTACAGATACC. It codes for CASSPGAGGTDT. The CDR3 as a whole reads CASSPGAGGTDTQYF. Filled out from reference TRBV18 and TRBJ2-5, the complete variable domain reads NAGVMQNPRHLVRRRGQEARLRCSPMKGHSHVYWYRQLPEEGLKFMVYLQKENIIDESGMPKERFSAEFPKEGPSILRIQQVVRGDSAAYFCASSPGAGGTDTQYFGPGTRLLVL.

Comments on this clone: The read ends 3 residues before the CDR3 terminus; that terminus is restored from the germline J gene. The rearrangement links TRBV20-1 to TRBJ1-6; 9 bases map to TRBD1. Germline CDR1 and CDR2: DFQATT and SNEGSKA (reference sequence). This CDR3 spans 15 amino acids. The CDR3 loop is CSVGQGKSYNSPLHF. CDR3 bases read: TGCAGCGTTGGACAGGGGAAAAGTTATAATTCACCC.

As concerns this clone: The CDR3 extends 3 residues past the end of the read, so its final part is completed from the germline J gene. V is TRBV10-3 and J is TRBJ2-7, with 14 nucleotides matching TRBD2. The ends lost 6 bases at V and 2 bases at J; junction bases unmatched: 6. CDR1 and CDR2 from the germline V gene are ENHRY and SYGVKD. The CDR3 length is 16 residues. The sequenced CDR3 bases are TGTGCCATCAGGGCCGGGACTAGCGGGAGTACCTACGAG. Translation gives CAIRAGTSGSTYE. The full-length CDR3 reads as CAIRAGTSGSTYEQYF.

For this clone: The read ends 3 residues early relative to the CDR3; the germline J gene fills the gap. The chain employs TRBV7-2 and TRBJ2-4; TRBD2 might be the D (6 bases). Germline loops: CDR1 SGHTA, CDR2 FQGNSA. CDR3 length: 12 amino acids. CDR3 bases read: TGTGCCAGCAGCCCGTACCTGGAGGGT. This encodes CASSPYLEG. The whole CDR3 sequence is CASSPYLEGQYF.

Details on this clone: The sequence runs out 3 residues before the end of the CDR3; the remainder is reconstructed from the germline J gene. This rearrangement joins TRBV15 to TRBJ2-3; 9 bases agree with TRBD2. The CDR3 is 17 residues long. Germline V lookup: CDR1 LNHNV, CDR2 YYDKDF (reference sequence). CDR3: CATSRDRGLARTGTQYF. Partial CDR3 DNA: TGTGCCACCAGCAGAGATCGTGGACTAGCGCGGACCGGGACG. The variable domain in full, with the rest retrieved from reference TRBV15 and TRBJ2-3, is DAMVIQNPRYQVTQFGKPVTLSCSQTLNHNVMYWYQQKSSQAPKLLFHYYDKDFNNEADTPDNFQSRRPNTSFCFLDIRSPGLGDTAMYLCATSRDRGLARTGTQYFGPGTRLTVL.

This clone is classed as medium-sized by frequency. The CDR3 sequence: CSARGGGGQGVISSYEQYF. The part of the CDR3 DNA that was read is TGCAGTGCTAGAGGGGGTGGGGGACAGGGGGTAATCTCCTCCTACGAG. The J gene is TRBJ2-7, the V gene TRBV20-1, with 11 bases fitting TRBD1. The missing CDR3 end, 3 residues past where the read stops, is filled in from the germline J gene. With V trimmed by 1 base and J by 0 bases, 14 bases remained unmatched. The CDR3 extends over 19 amino acids. Looked up from germline, CDR1 is DFQATT and CDR2 is SNEGSKA (reference sequence).

This clone is medium-sized by frequency. The CDR3 extends 3 residues past the end of the read, so its final part is completed from the germline J gene. The J gene is TRBJ2-5, the V gene TRBV29-1; D is possibly TRBD2 (6 bases). V gave up 4 bases and J gave up 2 bases, with 14 bases separating them. The CDR3 is 14 residues long. Germline V lookup: CDR1 SQVTM, CDR2 ANQGSEA. This CDR3 is CSVGRGIGQETQYF. CDR3 DNA, as far as it was read: TGCAGCGTTGGGCGGGGAATAGGTCAAGAGACC.

This clone is classed as medium-sized by frequency. Read data end 3 residues before the CDR3 end; the end is taken from the germline J gene. The chain has TRBV20-1 and TRBJ2-6; D not certain. The CDR3 length is 16 residues. V was pared by 4 bases and J by 0 bases, with 13 bases between. Germline CDR1 and CDR2: DFQATT and SNEGSKA (reference sequence). CDR3 DNA, as far as it was read: TGCAGTGCTACCTCTCTGAGCACCTCTGGGGCCAACGTC. Amino acid sequence: CSATSLSTSGANV. The entire CDR3 protein is CSATSLSTSGANVLTF.

To note about this clone: From the germline J gene comes the end of the CDR3, since the read stops 3 residues before it. The gene calls are TRBV7-6 and TRBJ1-1; D is ambiguous. Germline lookup yields CDR1 SGHVS and CDR2 FNYEAQ. This CDR3 is 14 amino acids long. Here the CDR3 reads CASSLSSGSYEAFF. Incomplete CDR3 DNA: TGTGCCAGCAGCTTATCCAGCGGGAGTTACGAG.

Considering frequency, this clone is medium-sized. The sequence runs out 3 residues before the end of the CDR3; the remainder is reconstructed from the germline J gene. The chain couples TRBV19 to TRBJ2-2; 7 bases are a match to TRBD2. J was trimmed by 6 bases and V by 3 bases; bases with no gene match: 4. CDR3 length: 14 amino acids. Per germline, CDR1 LNHDA and CDR2 SQIVND (reference sequence). CDR3 DNA (partial): TGTGCCAGTAGTATTGTTGCGGGAGCCGGGGAG. It encodes CASSIVAGAGE. Given in full, the CDR3 is CASSIVAGAGELFF.

This clone registers medium-sized by frequency. The CDR3 is CASSEASGVANEKLFF. The part of the CDR3 DNA that was read is TGTGCCAGCAGTGAAGCATCAGGGGTGGCTAATGAAAAA. This chain joins TRBV6-1 and TRBJ1-4; D is possibly TRBD1 (6 bases). The observed sequence ends 3 residues before the CDR3 terminus, with the missing tail filled in from the germline J gene. Trimming cost V 0 bases and J 3 bases, with 11 bases left between them. Germline CDR1 is MNHNS and CDR2 is SASEGT. This CDR3 comprises 16 residues.

A remark on this clone: The read ends 3 residues before the CDR3 terminus; that terminus is restored from the germline J gene. This chain connects TRBV5-1 to TRBJ1-1; no reliable D call. This CDR3 region has 13 residues. V was trimmed by 2 bases and J by 1 base, leaving 6 bases between them. Germline-derived CDR1 and CDR2 are SGHRS and YFSETQ. CDR3 sequence: CASSFQANTEAFF. The DNA read from the CDR3 is TGCGCCAGCAGCTTCCAAGCGAACACTGAA. The whole variable domain, remainder taken from reference TRBV5-1 and TRBJ1-1, is KAGVTQTPRYLIKTRGQQVTLSCSPISGHRSVSWYQQTPGQGLQFLFEYFSETQRNKGNFPGRFSGRQFSNSRSEMNVSTLELGDSALYLCASSFQANTEAFFGQGTRLTVV.

In the case of this clone: The DNA ends 3 residues before the CDR3 does, and the rest of the CDR3 is filled in from the germline J gene. V gene TRBV7-9 combines with J gene TRBJ2-1, with D unresolved. This CDR3 is built from 12 residues. V lost 3 bases, J lost 8 bases, and 8 bases lay in between. The V gene's germline CDR1 is SEHNR and CDR2 FQNEAQ (reference sequence). The DNA read from the CDR3 is TGTGCCAGCAGCTTGAAGCAGGATGAG. Translation gives CASSLKQDE. The whole CDR3 region reads CASSLKQDEQFF.

CDR3 loop: CASSPRQGAIEQYF. The sequenced part of the CDR3 DNA is TGTGCCAGCAGCCCCAGACAGGGGGCGATCGAG. The gene calls are TRBV7-2 and TRBJ2-7; 10 bases line up with TRBD1. The missing CDR3 end, 3 residues past where the read stops, is filled in from the germline J gene. The CDR3 has 14 residues. CDR1 is SGHTA and CDR2 is FQGNSA in the germline V gene. The V segment lost 5 bases and the J segment 6 bases; nucleotides outside the gene matches: 7. Full variable domain (remainder filled in from reference TRBV7-2 and TRBJ2-7): GAGVSQSPSNKVTEKGKDVELRCDPISGHTALYWYRQSLGQGLEFLIYFQGNSAPDKSGLPSDRFSAERTGGSVSTLTIQRTQQEDSAVYLCASSPRQGAIEQYFGPGTRLTVT.